This T cell receptor beta chain was captured in a study of blood T cell repertoires in COVID-19. Study-level information: COVID-19 samples, acute and convalescent, were from the United States, Italy and Spain.

This clone was detected only a few times. Assay used: immunoSEQ multiplex PCR; TCRdb lists only in-frame clones, some missing. This table has tens of thousands of clones, around 83% appearing once. This receptor was obtained from a man at least 80 years old with active COVID-19. Source material: peripheral blood.

CDR3 region: CAWSQDRGFSYNSPLHF. DNA of the CDR3: TGTGCCTGGAGTCAGGACAGGGGCTTCTCCTATAATTCACCCCTCCACTTT. The genes are TRBV30 and TRBJ1-6; 9 bases are shared with TRBD1. This CDR3 spans 17 amino acids. J gave up 0 bases and V 2 bases, and 5 bases lay outside the gene matches. Per the germline V gene, CDR1 is GTSNPN and CDR2 is SVGIG (reference sequence).